These T cell receptor beta chains were read from a single sample in a study of T cells after yellow fever vaccination. MiXCR was run by TCRdb on the 5' RACE reads, yielding one entry per CDR3 protein. The table includes under 600,000 distinct CDR3 sequences, 20% to 25% detected once. This sample comprised PBMCs, obtained more than 20 days after the first yellow fever vaccination. All receptors derive from a man between 18 and 29 years old who received the YFV17D yellow fever vaccine. The CDR3 runs from the conserved cysteine through the conserved F or W. D genes are given only for firm matches. Rows may omit the clone size; those that give it use once, few, many or a size class.

cdr3_aa: CASSQEWTSADTQYF
cdr3_nt: TGCGCCAGCAGCCAAGAGTGGACTTCCGCAGATACGCAGTATTTT
d_call: -
cdr3_length: 15
j_call: TRBJ2-3
v_call: TRBV4-3
clone_size: few

cdr3_aa: CASSVTGLAGEETQYF
cdr3_nt: TGTGCCAGCAGCGTAACGGGACTAGCGGGGGAAGAGACCCAGTACTTC
d_call: TRBD2
cdr3_length: 16
j_call: TRBJ2-5
v_call: TRBV11-2
clone_size: -

cdr3_aa: CASSADRASSPLHF
cdr3_nt: TGTGCCAGCAGTGCTGACAGGGCGAGTTCACCCCTCCACTTT
d_call: TRBD1
cdr3_length: 14
j_call: TRBJ1-6
v_call: TRBV12-3/TRBV12-4
clone_size: -

cdr3_aa: CASRDTGGSGTEAFF
cdr3_nt: TGTGCCAGCAGAGACACAGGGGGAAGTGGTACTGAAGCTTTCTTT
d_call: TRBD1
cdr3_length: 15
j_call: TRBJ1-1
v_call: TRBV6-1
clone_size: -

cdr3_aa: CASSVGGGPAYGYTF
cdr3_nt: TGTGCCAGCAGCGTAGGCGGGGGGCCAGCCTATGGCTACACCTTC
d_call: -
cdr3_length: 15
j_call: TRBJ1-2
v_call: TRBV9
clone_size: -

cdr3_aa: CASRPGTVGELFF
cdr3_nt: TGTGCCAGCAGACCAGGAACCGTAGGGGAGCTGTTTTTT
d_call: -
cdr3_length: 13
j_call: TRBJ2-2
v_call: TRBV7-2
clone_size: few

cdr3_aa: CASSPRDPSHNEQFF
cdr3_nt: TGTGCCAGCAGTCCTCGGGACCCGTCCCACAATGAGCAGTTCTTC
d_call: -
cdr3_length: 15
j_call: TRBJ2-1
v_call: TRBV6-2/TRBV6-3
clone_size: -

cdr3_aa: CSGGRVNTEAFF
cdr3_nt: TGCAGCGGCGGGAGGGTTAACACTGAAGCTTTCTTT
d_call: -
cdr3_length: 12
j_call: TRBJ1-1
v_call: TRBV29-1
clone_size: few

cdr3_aa: CASRDRTGDQETQYF
cdr3_nt: TGTGCCAGCAGAGACAGAACAGGGGATCAAGAGACCCAGTACTTC
d_call: TRBD1
cdr3_length: 15
j_call: TRBJ2-5
v_call: TRBV5-4
clone_size: once

cdr3_aa: CASSRTGGGTDTQYF
cdr3_nt: TGTGCCAGCAGCAGGACAGGGGGGGGTACAGATACGCAGTATTTT
d_call: TRBD1
cdr3_length: 15
j_call: TRBJ2-3
v_call: TRBV7-8
clone_size: -

cdr3_aa: CASSSNRGRGSYEQYF
cdr3_nt: TGTGCCAGCAGCTCTAACAGGGGGCGGGGCTCCTACGAGCAGTACTTC
d_call: TRBD1
cdr3_length: 16
j_call: TRBJ2-7
v_call: TRBV7-6
clone_size: -

cdr3_aa: CASSQDGGHYEQYF
cdr3_nt: TGTGCCAGCAGCCAAGATGGGGGGCACTACGAGCAGTACTTC
d_call: -
cdr3_length: 14
j_call: TRBJ2-7
v_call: TRBV4-2
clone_size: few

cdr3_aa: CASNVGGPGELFF
cdr3_nt: TGTGCCAGCAACGTCGGGGGGCCCGGGGAGCTGTTTTTT
d_call: -
cdr3_length: 13
j_call: TRBJ2-2
v_call: TRBV12-3/TRBV12-4
clone_size: few

cdr3_aa: CASGLGSGSYGYTF
cdr3_nt: TGTGCTAGTGGTTTGGGGAGCGGTTCCTATGGCTACACCTTC
d_call: -
cdr3_length: 14
j_call: TRBJ1-2
v_call: TRBV12-5
clone_size: -

cdr3_aa: CATSERGQGTEETQYF
cdr3_nt: TGTGCCACCAGTGAGCGCGGACAGGGAACGGAAGAGACCCAGTACTTC
d_call: TRBD1
cdr3_length: 16
j_call: TRBJ2-5
v_call: TRBV24-1
clone_size: few

cdr3_aa: CASSPSGERGNNEQFF
cdr3_nt: TGTGCCAGCAGCCCAAGTGGGGAGCGGGGGAACAATGAGCAGTTCTTC
d_call: TRBD2
cdr3_length: 16
j_call: TRBJ2-1
v_call: TRBV14
clone_size: few

cdr3_aa: CASSAGGGLGQPQHF
cdr3_nt: TGTGCCAGCAGTGCAGGAGGGGGCTTGGGTCAGCCCCAGCATTTT
d_call: TRBD1
cdr3_length: 15
j_call: TRBJ1-5
v_call: TRBV25-1
clone_size: few

cdr3_aa: CASSLEREQFF
cdr3_nt: TGTGCCAGCAGCTTAGAGCGCGAGCAGTTCTTC
d_call: -
cdr3_length: 11
j_call: TRBJ2-1
v_call: TRBV7-2
clone_size: -

cdr3_aa: CASSFGTGDYSNQPQHF
cdr3_nt: TGTGCCAGCAGCTTCGGGACAGGGGATTATAGCAATCAGCCCCAGCATTTT
d_call: TRBD1
cdr3_length: 17
j_call: TRBJ1-5
v_call: TRBV5-6
clone_size: few

cdr3_aa: CASSPGHFLANTQYF
cdr3_nt: TGTGCCAGCAGTCCGGGACACTTCTTAGCAAATACGCAGTATTTT
d_call: -
cdr3_length: 15
j_call: TRBJ2-3
v_call: TRBV12-3/TRBV12-4
clone_size: -

cdr3_aa: CSAENRGQETQYF
cdr3_nt: TGCAGTGCTGAAAACAGGGGCCAAGAGACCCAGTACTTC
d_call: TRBD1
cdr3_length: 13
j_call: TRBJ2-5
v_call: TRBV20-1
clone_size: -

cdr3_aa: CASSHPSEGTNEKLFF
cdr3_nt: TGTGCCAGCAGCCACCCTAGCGAGGGAACTAATGAAAAACTGTTTTTT
d_call: -
cdr3_length: 16
j_call: TRBJ1-4
v_call: TRBV3-1
clone_size: once

cdr3_aa: CTSSLFAPGSTEAFF
cdr3_nt: TGTACCAGCAGCTTGTTTGCCCCCGGCAGCACTGAAGCTTTCTTT
d_call: -
cdr3_length: 15
j_call: TRBJ1-1
v_call: TRBV7-9
clone_size: -

cdr3_aa: CASSGWDRQETQYF
cdr3_nt: TGTGCCAGCAGCGGATGGGACAGACAAGAGACCCAGTACTTC
d_call: TRBD1
cdr3_length: 14
j_call: TRBJ2-5
v_call: TRBV4-2
clone_size: few

cdr3_aa: CASSRGSVTNEKLFF
cdr3_nt: TGCGCCAGCAGCCGTGGCAGCGTAACTAATGAAAAACTGTTTTTT
d_call: -
cdr3_length: 15
j_call: TRBJ1-4
v_call: TRBV5-1
clone_size: few

cdr3_aa: CASSLGVTSGETDTQYF
cdr3_nt: TGCGCCAGCAGCTTGGGGGTGACTAGCGGGGAAACAGATACGCAGTATTTT
d_call: TRBD2
cdr3_length: 17
j_call: TRBJ2-3
v_call: TRBV5-1
clone_size: few

cdr3_aa: CASRSGGSQETQYF
cdr3_nt: TGTGCCAGCAGAAGCGGGGGCTCCCAAGAGACCCAGTACTTC
d_call: TRBD2
cdr3_length: 14
j_call: TRBJ2-5
v_call: TRBV7-2
clone_size: few

cdr3_aa: CASSVAGKQSPFF
cdr3_nt: TGTGCCAGCAGCGTAGCGGGGAAACAGAGTCCGTTCTTC
d_call: -
cdr3_length: 13
j_call: TRBJ2-1
v_call: TRBV9
clone_size: -

cdr3_aa: CASSSGTAGGETQYF
cdr3_nt: TGTGCCAGCAGCTCCGGTACGGCGGGGGGTGAGACCCAGTACTTC
d_call: TRBD2
cdr3_length: 15
j_call: TRBJ2-5
v_call: TRBV7-9
clone_size: -

cdr3_aa: CASTGRPNNSPLHF
cdr3_nt: TGTGCCAGCACAGGGAGGCCAAATAATTCACCCCTCCACTTT
d_call: -
cdr3_length: 14
j_call: TRBJ1-6
v_call: TRBV28
clone_size: few

cdr3_aa: CASSPGQSSNTEAFF
cdr3_nt: TGTGCCAGCAGTCCAGGACAGTCTTCGAACACTGAAGCTTTCTTT
d_call: -
cdr3_length: 15
j_call: TRBJ1-1
v_call: TRBV12-3/TRBV12-4
clone_size: -

cdr3_aa: CASSYPVGITDTQYF
cdr3_nt: TGTGCCAGCAGCTACCCGGTGGGGATTACAGATACGCAGTATTTT
d_call: -
cdr3_length: 15
j_call: TRBJ2-3
v_call: TRBV7-9
clone_size: -

cdr3_aa: CASSPGQFWDTQYF
cdr3_nt: TGTGCCAGCAGCCCTGGACAGTTTTGGGATACGCAGTATTTT
d_call: -
cdr3_length: 14
j_call: TRBJ2-3
v_call: TRBV3-1
clone_size: -

cdr3_aa: CASSLRGGNIQYF
cdr3_nt: TGTGCCAGCAGCCTTCGGGGGGGAAACATTCAGTACTTC
d_call: TRBD2
cdr3_length: 13
j_call: TRBJ2-4
v_call: TRBV3-1
clone_size: many

cdr3_aa: CAISERDRSDTQYF
cdr3_nt: TGTGCCATCAGTGAGAGGGACAGGTCCGATACGCAGTATTTT
d_call: TRBD1
cdr3_length: 14
j_call: TRBJ2-3
v_call: TRBV10-3
clone_size: -

cdr3_aa: CASSLAWTGINYGYTF
cdr3_nt: TGTGCCAGCAGCTTAGCATGGACAGGGATTAACTATGGCTACACCTTC
d_call: TRBD1
cdr3_length: 16
j_call: TRBJ1-2
v_call: TRBV7-2
clone_size: -

cdr3_aa: CASSSMTGGPYNEQFF
cdr3_nt: TGTGCCAGCAGCAGTATGACCGGGGGTCCCTACAATGAGCAGTTCTTC
d_call: -
cdr3_length: 16
j_call: TRBJ2-1
v_call: TRBV5-6
clone_size: few

cdr3_aa: CASSSLGLQETQYF
cdr3_nt: TGTGCCAGCAGTTCCTTAGGTTTACAAGAGACCCAGTACTTC
d_call: -
cdr3_length: 14
j_call: TRBJ2-5
v_call: TRBV6-2/TRBV6-3
clone_size: few

cdr3_aa: CASSPNSLAASYNEQFF
cdr3_nt: TGTGCCAGCTCACCAAATTCCCTAGCGGCCTCCTACAATGAGCAGTTCTTC
d_call: TRBD2
cdr3_length: 17
j_call: TRBJ2-1
v_call: TRBV18
clone_size: few

cdr3_aa: CASSLSPGQGHTGEPFF
cdr3_nt: TGTGCCAGCAGCCTTTCACCGGGACAGGGGCACACCGGGGAGCCGTTTTTT
d_call: TRBD1
cdr3_length: 17
j_call: TRBJ2-2
v_call: TRBV14
clone_size: -

cdr3_aa: CASSGNTGNYGYTF
cdr3_nt: TGTGCCAGCAGTGGTAACACAGGGAACTATGGCTACACCTTC
d_call: -
cdr3_length: 14
j_call: TRBJ1-2
v_call: TRBV6-1
clone_size: -

cdr3_aa: CASSNIDTEAFF
cdr3_nt: TGTGCCAGCAGTAACATCGACACTGAAGCTTTCTTT
d_call: -
cdr3_length: 12
j_call: TRBJ1-1
v_call: TRBV6-6
clone_size: few

cdr3_aa: CASSFLGPPESPNTEAFF
cdr3_nt: TGTGCCAGCAGTTTCCTTGGGCCACCCGAATCTCCGAACACTGAAGCTTTCTTT
d_call: -
cdr3_length: 18
j_call: TRBJ1-1
v_call: TRBV28
clone_size: few

cdr3_aa: CASSYKGAFYNSPLHF
cdr3_nt: TGTGCCAGCAGTTACAAAGGGGCGTTCTATAATTCACCCCTCCACTTT
d_call: -
cdr3_length: 16
j_call: TRBJ1-6
v_call: TRBV6-5
clone_size: few

cdr3_aa: CASSFSRGLPGANVLTF
cdr3_nt: TGTGCCAGCAGCTTTTCCAGGGGGCTCCCTGGGGCCAACGTCCTGACTTTC
d_call: TRBD1
cdr3_length: 17
j_call: TRBJ2-6
v_call: TRBV7-9
clone_size: few

cdr3_aa: CASSQGTGGAYNEQFF
cdr3_nt: TGTGCCAGCAGCCAAGGGACAGGGGGCGCCTACAATGAGCAGTTCTTC
d_call: TRBD1
cdr3_length: 16
j_call: TRBJ2-1
v_call: TRBV4-2
clone_size: few

cdr3_aa: CASSQVGRGGDNEQFF
cdr3_nt: TGCGCCAGCAGCCAAGTGGGGAGGGGAGGGGACAATGAGCAGTTCTTC
d_call: TRBD2
cdr3_length: 16
j_call: TRBJ2-1
v_call: TRBV4-3
clone_size: few

cdr3_aa: CASSLTVRVDKNIQYF
cdr3_nt: TGTGCCAGCAGCTTGACCGTGAGGGTAGACAAAAACATTCAGTACTTC
d_call: -
cdr3_length: 16
j_call: TRBJ2-4
v_call: TRBV5-5
clone_size: many

cdr3_aa: CASSYIGGTEAFF
cdr3_nt: TGTGCCAGCAGTTACATCGGGGGGACTGAAGCTTTCTTT
d_call: -
cdr3_length: 13
j_call: TRBJ1-1
v_call: TRBV6-2/TRBV6-3
clone_size: many

cdr3_aa: CASSVPTGTSGTEAFF
cdr3_nt: TGTGCCAGCAGTGTCCCGACTGGGACATCTGGCACTGAAGCTTTCTTT
d_call: -
cdr3_length: 16
j_call: TRBJ1-1
v_call: TRBV28
clone_size: few

cdr3_aa: CASSIDRWTGELFF
cdr3_nt: TGTGCCAGTAGTATAGATCGCTGGACCGGGGAGCTGTTTTTT
d_call: -
cdr3_length: 14
j_call: TRBJ2-2
v_call: TRBV19
clone_size: -

cdr3_aa: CSVVGEGGTEAFF
cdr3_nt: TGCAGCGTTGTTGGAGAGGGTGGGACTGAAGCTTTCTTT
d_call: -
cdr3_length: 13
j_call: TRBJ1-1
v_call: TRBV29-1
clone_size: -

cdr3_aa: CSVDVARSDYGYTF
cdr3_nt: TGCAGCGTTGATGTGGCCAGGAGTGACTATGGCTACACCTTC
d_call: -
cdr3_length: 14
j_call: TRBJ1-2
v_call: TRBV29-1
clone_size: -

cdr3_aa: CSARDFKYEQYF
cdr3_nt: TGCAGTGCTAGAGATTTTAAATACGAGCAGTACTTC
d_call: -
cdr3_length: 12
j_call: TRBJ2-7
v_call: TRBV20-1
clone_size: -

cdr3_aa: CASSLATKETQYF
cdr3_nt: TGCGCCAGCAGCTTGGCCACGAAAGAGACCCAGTACTTC
d_call: -
cdr3_length: 13
j_call: TRBJ2-5
v_call: TRBV5-1
clone_size: -

cdr3_aa: CASSPGLRTSGGTDTQYF
cdr3_nt: TGTGCCAGCAGTCCCGGCCTGAGGACTAGCGGGGGCACAGATACGCAGTATTTT
d_call: TRBD2
cdr3_length: 18
j_call: TRBJ2-3
v_call: TRBV27
clone_size: -

cdr3_aa: CSASSLAGRTGELFF
cdr3_nt: TGCAGTGCTAGTTCACTAGCGGGGAGAACCGGGGAGCTGTTTTTT
d_call: TRBD2
cdr3_length: 15
j_call: TRBJ2-2
v_call: TRBV20-1
clone_size: few

cdr3_aa: CASSPQGGRADTQYF
cdr3_nt: TGTGCCAGCAGTCCCCAGGGGGGGCGGGCAGATACGCAGTATTTT
d_call: -
cdr3_length: 15
j_call: TRBJ2-3
v_call: TRBV27
clone_size: -

cdr3_aa: CASSVGSGIIPYEQYF
cdr3_nt: TGTGCCAGCAGCGTAGGGTCAGGGATCATCCCATACGAGCAGTACTTC
d_call: -
cdr3_length: 16
j_call: TRBJ2-7
v_call: TRBV9
clone_size: few

cdr3_aa: CASSIVRISYNEQFF
cdr3_nt: TGTGCCAGTAGTATAGTAAGGATCTCCTACAATGAGCAGTTCTTC
d_call: -
cdr3_length: 15
j_call: TRBJ2-1
v_call: TRBV19
clone_size: -